The following is a T cell receptor (beta chain) sequence with its context. The CDR3 has 13 amino acids. Losses at the gene ends were 1 base for V and 3 bases for J; bases not matched to a gene: 3. Germline lookup yields CDR1 GTSNPN and CDR2 SVGIG (reference sequence). This specimen comes from a study of CD8+CD57+ T cells in acquired aplastic anemia. Genomic DNA was employed as the template in profiling TCR beta VDJ and CDR3. In TCRdb, the reads were re-called with MiXCR into one record per CDR3 protein. Among some 180,000 distinct CDR3 sequences listed, 63% were seen once. Sequenced patients had shown CD8+CD57+ cell expansion by flow cytometry.

Sequencing was performed on sorted CD4+, CD8+, or CD8+CD57+ T cells (not recorded which) from PBMCs. The receptor was isolated from a human donor with aplastic anemia. J is TRBJ2-7 and V is TRBV30; TRBD1 matches at 7 bases. The CDR3 coding sequence is TGTGCCTGGAGTGAGCGACAGGGCTACGAGCAGTACTTC. Amino acids: CAWSERQGYEQYF. The variable domain in full, with the rest retrieved from reference TRBV30 and TRBJ2-7, is SQTIHQWPATLVQPVGSPLSLECTVEGTSNPNLYWYRQAAGRGLQLLFYSVGIGQISSEVPQNLSASRPQDRQFILSSKKLLLSDSGFYLCAWSERQGYEQYFGPGTRLTVT.